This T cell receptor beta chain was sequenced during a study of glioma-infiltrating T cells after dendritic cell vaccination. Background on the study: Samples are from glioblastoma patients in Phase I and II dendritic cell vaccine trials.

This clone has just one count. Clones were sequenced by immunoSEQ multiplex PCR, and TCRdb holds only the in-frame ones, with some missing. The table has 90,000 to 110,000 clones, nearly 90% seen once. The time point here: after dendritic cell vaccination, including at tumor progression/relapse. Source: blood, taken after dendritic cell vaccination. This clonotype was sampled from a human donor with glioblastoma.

The CDR3 loop reads CASSKNRGTEAFF. In DNA form, the CDR3 reads TGCGCCAGCAGTAAAAACAGGGGCACTGAAGCTTTCTTT. V and J are TRBV10-2 and TRBJ1-1; TRBD1 aligns across 7 bases. CDR1 WSHSY and CDR2 SAAADI come from the germline V gene. Trimming removed 5 bases from V and 4 bases from J; junction bases left unmatched: 4. The CDR3 extends over 13 amino acids.